These T cell receptor beta chains were read from a single sample in a study of blood T cell repertoires in COVID-19. TCRdb keeps only in-frame clones here, not all; method: immunoSEQ multiplex PCR. The table has about 370,000 clones, 89% seen once. The sequencing input was PBMCs or T cells enriched from blood (not recorded which). These receptor sequences come from a woman aged 25 to 39 who had recovered from COVID-19. The CDR3 runs from the conserved cysteine through the conserved F or W. D genes are given only for firm matches. For some rows the clone size is stated as once, few or many, or as a class when expanded; others skip it.

j_gene	d_gene	v_gene	abundance	CDR3aa	CDR3nt
TRBJ2-1	TRBD2	TRBV24-1	.	CATSDGAVGLADQFF	TGTGCCACCAGTGACGGTGCCGTAGGACTAGCGGACCAGTTCTTC
TRBJ1-2	TRBD1	TRBV29-1	.	CSVERDRDYTF	TGCAGCGTTGAAAGGGACAGGGACTACACCTTC
TRBJ2-3	TRBD2	TRBV5-1	.	CASSSTSGSTDTQYF	TGCGCCAGCAGCTCCACTAGCGGAAGCACAGATACGCAGTATTTT
TRBJ2-7	.	TRBV12-5	.	CASGLLGTAGEQYF	TGTGCTAGTGGTTTGCTAGGGACGGCGGGGGAGCAGTACTTC
TRBJ2-7	.	TRBV24-1	.	CATAGTSYEQYF	TGTGCCACAGCCGGGACATCCTACGAGCAGTACTTC
TRBJ2-3	TRBD2	TRBV5-1	.	CASSSRTSGRGSTDTQYF	TGCGCCAGCAGCTCCCGGACTAGCGGGAGAGGGAGCACAGATACGCAGTATTTT
TRBJ1-4	.	TRBV11-3	.	CASSLIRHSRGEKLFF	TGTGCCAGCAGCTTAATACGGCATTCACGGGGGGAAAAACTGTTTTTT
TRBJ2-1	.	TRBV7-9	.	CASSPQPSGNSYNEQFF	TGTGCCAGCAGCCCACAGCCCTCCGGGAACTCCTACAATGAGCAGTTCTTC
TRBJ1-5	.	TRBV4-1	.	CASSQVQGLQPQHF	TGCGCCAGCAGCCAAGTTCAGGGTTTGCAGCCCCAGCATTTT
TRBJ2-2	.	TRBV5-1	.	CASSREGAGELFF	TGCGCCAGCAGCAGAGAGGGGGCCGGGGAGCTGTTTTTT
TRBJ2-3	TRBD2	TRBV10-3	.	CAISPRIHSGSADTQYF	TGTGCCATCAGTCCCCGTATCCATAGCGGGAGTGCAGATACGCAGTATTTT
TRBJ1-1	.	TRBV7-3	.	CASSYPGDTEAFF	TGTGCCAGCAGCTACCCCGGGGACACTGAAGCTTTCTTT
TRBJ2-1	TRBD1	TRBV24-1	few	CATRARQGANEQFF	TGTGCCACCAGGGCCCGACAGGGGGCCAATGAGCAGTTCTTC
TRBJ1-5	TRBD1	TRBV19	.	CATYGTVYSNQPQHF	TGTGCCACCTACGGGACAGTCTATAGCAATCAGCCCCAGCATTTT
TRBJ2-7	TRBD2	TRBV2	few	CASSGRTSDYEQYF	TGTGCCAGCAGTGGACGGACTAGCGACTACGAGCAGTACTTC
TRBJ2-7	TRBD1	TRBV5-6	.	CASRGTGPYEQYF	TGTGCCAGCAGGGGGACAGGGCCCTACGAGCAGTACTTC